The sequence of this TCR beta chain was determined in a study of T cell responses to AZD1222 COVID-19 vaccine. Whole-study context: Second-dose groups at about 4 or about 12 weeks were pooled.

Study-level findings and limits: White British donors predominated, females outnumbered males, and clonal diversity was possibly underestimated.

Remarks on this clone: Its antigen is not known.

The V and J ends lost 3 bases and 8 bases respectively, with 13 bases between them. The germline gives CDR1 MGHDK, CDR2 SYGVNS. This CDR3 has 14 residues. Here immunoSEQ multiplex PCR was the method, and the copy in TCRdb shows in-frame clones only, minus some. This repertoire shows approximately 92,000 clones, just over 90% found once; its top ten account for 20% to 25%. The TCR originated in an adult in good health. The gene calls are TRBV25-1 and TRBJ1-4; D is possibly TRBD1 (5 bases). The sequencing used peripheral blood, collected on day 0 of AZD1222 vaccination. In DNA, the CDR3 is TGTGCCAGCAGTGATTCTTATCCAGGGGAAAAACTGTTTTTT. Protein: CASSDSYPGEKLFF.